Described below is a single TCR beta chain sequence and its context. Profiled with immunoSEQ multiplex PCR; TCRdb holds only in-frame clones, not every one. The sample comprises about 2,400 clones, approximately 81% of which are singletons, and around 20% rests with the top ten. This entry belongs to a study of T cell repertoires in ileal Crohn's disease. The germline V gene has CDR1 KGHSH and CDR2 LQKENI. Trimming shortened V by 2 bases and J by 1 base, and 16 bases separated the two germline ends. The length of the CDR3 is 17 residues. Specified time point: neoterminal ileum biopsy at postoperative endoscopy, about 6 months after surgery.

The rearrangement joins TRBV18 to TRBJ2-3, with D possibly TRBD2 on 5 matching bases. The source of this sequence is an adult with Crohn's disease. The sequenced material came from ileal tissue. CDR3: CASSPNHIAGGTDTQYF. The CDR3 nucleotides read TGTGCCAGCTCACCAAACCACATCGCGGGTGGCACAGATACGCAGTATTTT.